The next 2 T cell receptor beta chains were all read from a single sample in a study of blood T cell repertoires in COVID-19 (dated by TCRdb to 2018 to 2021). Library creation used the immunoSEQ multiplex PCR assay. This immuneACCESS table, as held by TCRdb, lists in-frame sequences with V and J called but not all clones. Of the missing ones, under half trace to an unresolved V gene in checked studies; the others have no known cause. This sample has approximately 250,000 clones in its table, and more than 85% of those were observed once. Over 4% of the sample rests with the top ten. Sequenced material: peripheral blood. The receptors come from a woman aged 55-70 years with COVID-19, enrolled during active disease.

This clone was seen a few times. Other DNA sequences within the sample encode an identical CDR3. J is TRBJ2-5 and V is TRBV30; D uncertain. Germline V gene lookup returns CDR1 GTSNPN and CDR2 SVGIG (reference sequence). This CDR3 contains 12 residues. Trimming stripped 1 base from V and 5 bases from J, with 8 bases between. This CDR3 reads CAWSASGETQYF. The CDR3 bases are TGTGCCTGGAGTGCCAGTGGCGAGACCCAGTACTTC.

V is TRBV3-1 (or the pseudogene TRBV3-2) and J is TRBJ1-1, with D perhaps TRBD1 (5 bases). Germline values: CDR1 LGHDT, CDR2 YNNKEL (reference sequence). V was trimmed by 4 bases and J by 5 bases, leaving 26 bases between them. The CDR3 runs to 18 residues. This chain's CDR3 is CASSRLFVLEGSSTEAFF. CDR3 sequence (DNA): TGTGCCAGCAGCCGTCTGTTTGTTCTGGAGGGGAGTAGTACTGAAGCTTTCTTT.